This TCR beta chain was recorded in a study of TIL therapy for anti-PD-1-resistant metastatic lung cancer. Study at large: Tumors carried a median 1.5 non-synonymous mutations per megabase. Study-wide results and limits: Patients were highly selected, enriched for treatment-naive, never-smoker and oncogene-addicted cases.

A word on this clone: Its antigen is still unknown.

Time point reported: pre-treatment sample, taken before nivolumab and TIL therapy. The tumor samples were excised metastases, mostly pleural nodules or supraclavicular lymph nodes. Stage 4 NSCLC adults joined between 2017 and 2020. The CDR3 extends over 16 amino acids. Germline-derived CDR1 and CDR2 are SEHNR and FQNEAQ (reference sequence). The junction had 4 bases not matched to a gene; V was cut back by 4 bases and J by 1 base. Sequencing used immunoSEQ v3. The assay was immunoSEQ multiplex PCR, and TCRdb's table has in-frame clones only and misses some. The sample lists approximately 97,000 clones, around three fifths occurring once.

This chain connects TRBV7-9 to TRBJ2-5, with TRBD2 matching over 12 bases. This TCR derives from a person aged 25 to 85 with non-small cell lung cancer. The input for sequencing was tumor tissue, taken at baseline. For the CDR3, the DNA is TGTGCCAGCAGCTCCGGACTAGCGGGGATCCAAGAGACCCAGTACTTC. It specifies CASSSGLAGIQETQYF. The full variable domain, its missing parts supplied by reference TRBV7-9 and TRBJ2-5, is DTGVSQNPRHKITKRGQNVTFRCDPISEHNRLYWYRQTLGQGPEFLTYFQNEAQLEKSRLLSDRFSAERPKGSFSTLEIQRTEQGDSAMYLCASSSGLAGIQETQYFGPGTRLLVL.